This T cell receptor (beta chain) is drawn from a study of cytomegalovirus exposure and HLA in healthy donors. Study information: There were roughly 80 million unique TCRs (from HLA-typed donors) in an early data release. Regarding the study as a whole: More clonal expansion characterized HLA-associated TCR beta chains than equally common others in a later analysis. Among TCR sequences, most were rare, though some public TCRs appeared in many donors.

Trimming removed 3 bases from V and 4 bases from J, with 11 bases in between. The length of the CDR3 is 14 residues. CDR1 is SGDLS, CDR2 YYNGEE, per germline. The PCR had 60 Vbeta and 13 Jbeta primers. Clones were read by immunoSEQ multiplex PCR, and TCRdb kept only the in-frame ones, dropping some. The data show roughly 180,000 clones, about 75% seen once. This clone was detected only a few times. Its antigen is not known. The chain employs TRBV9 and TRBJ1-3; D is perhaps TRBD1 (5 bases). The sequence was collected from a man in his forties or fifties in good health and CMV-seropositive. The material sequenced was PBMCs. As DNA, the CDR3 is TGTGCCAGCAGCGCCTCCGGGGGGGGAAACACCATATATTTT. As protein: CASSASGGGNTIYF.